This TCR beta chain was obtained from a study of PD-L1 blockade in urothelial cancer. The CDR3 runs 15 residues. CDR1 is MNHEY and CDR2 is SVGAGI in the germline V gene. The V end lost 0 bases, the J end lost 5 bases, and 14 bases lay between the germline ends. In the case of this clone: A much larger clone differs from this one at a single base, so this may be a read error.

Some clones are missing from TCRdb's copy, which holds only in-frame ones; the method was immunoSEQ multiplex PCR. The table includes 45,000 to 50,000 clones, 75% to 85% detected once. Time point described: pretreatment peripheral blood. Source: PBMCs, taken around atezolizumab (anti-PD-L1) treatment. The chain recombines TRBV6-5 with TRBJ2-7; D is ambiguous. This receptor was taken from a man in his 70s with urothelial cancer. CDR3 sequence reads: CASSYSIHQVHEQYF. The CDR3 DNA reads as TGTGCCAGCAGTTACTCGATTCACCAGGTCCACGAGCAGTACTTC.